The clone carrying this TCR beta chain was recorded many times. What it binds is not known. Sample-barcoded 5' priming and a J-beta primer mix drove a second PCR of about 6 to 12 cycles. From the 5' RACE reads, TCRdb called clonotypes with MiXCR, one entry per CDR3 protein. The sample carries roughly 900,000 distinct CDR3 sequences, around 26% recorded once. This CDR3 has 19 residues. After removal of 3 bases from V and 5 bases from J, the junction contained 21 bases not matched to a gene. The sample comes from a study of blood T cells in healthy people across ages. Study-wide findings and caveats: Higher diversity, along with more naive CD4+ cells, distinguished long-lived donors from aged donors.

This sequence was found in a woman older than 75 in good health. The chain uses TRBV12-3 or TRBV12-4 and TRBJ2-5; TRBD2 matches at 7 bases. Sequenced input: blood. CDR3 sequence reads: CASSFNLGGAGNRQETQYF. CDR3 nucleotide sequence: TGTGCCAGCAGTTTCAATTTGGGGGGAGCGGGGAATCGGCAGGAGACCCAGTACTTC.